This TCR beta chain was captured by sequencing in a study of blood T cells in healthy people across ages. In terms of origin and age, donors were healthy Caucasian individuals from Russia aged about 6 to 90. The CDR3 contains 14 residues. CDR1 is SQVTM, CDR2 ANQGSEA, per germline. J lost 11 bases, V lost 3 bases, and 12 bases had no gene match. The authors ran a second PCR of about 6 to 11 cycles using a sample-barcoded 5' primer and a J-beta primer mix. Via MiXCR, TCRdb re-called the 5' RACE reads, giving one row per CDR3 protein. Of 850,000 to 1,000,000 distinct CDR3 sequences in the sample, roughly 51% were seen once.

Sequencing was done on a sample of blood. The receptor's source is a woman aged 55-70 years in good health. This chain uses TRBV29-1 with TRBJ2-5; 10 bases are a match to TRBD2. The CDR3 protein is CSVEYASGGDEQYF. The CDR3 DNA reads as TGCAGCGTTGAGTACGCTAGCGGGGGCGATGAGCAGTACTTC.